One TCR beta chain is described in this entry. The entry originates in a study of lymphopenia after photon versus proton radiotherapy. CDR3 length equals 16 residues. The junction had 4 bases not matched to a gene; V was cut back by 0 bases and J by 5 bases. Germline V CDR1 and CDR2: LGHNA, YNFKEQ. Clones were sequenced by immunoSEQ multiplex PCR, and TCRdb holds only the in-frame ones, with some missing. The data hold more than 60,000 clones, with roughly 86% observed a single time. This receptor was identified in a man aged 35 to 55 with gastric cancer. The specimen was peripheral blood, collected from a patient treated with photon-based radiotherapy. V is TRBV4-2 and J is TRBJ1-5; 10 nucleotides match TRBD1. CDR3 amino acids: CASSQDYGQGDQPQHF. In DNA, the CDR3 is TGTGCCAGCAGCCAAGATTATGGACAGGGGGATCAGCCCCAGCATTTT.